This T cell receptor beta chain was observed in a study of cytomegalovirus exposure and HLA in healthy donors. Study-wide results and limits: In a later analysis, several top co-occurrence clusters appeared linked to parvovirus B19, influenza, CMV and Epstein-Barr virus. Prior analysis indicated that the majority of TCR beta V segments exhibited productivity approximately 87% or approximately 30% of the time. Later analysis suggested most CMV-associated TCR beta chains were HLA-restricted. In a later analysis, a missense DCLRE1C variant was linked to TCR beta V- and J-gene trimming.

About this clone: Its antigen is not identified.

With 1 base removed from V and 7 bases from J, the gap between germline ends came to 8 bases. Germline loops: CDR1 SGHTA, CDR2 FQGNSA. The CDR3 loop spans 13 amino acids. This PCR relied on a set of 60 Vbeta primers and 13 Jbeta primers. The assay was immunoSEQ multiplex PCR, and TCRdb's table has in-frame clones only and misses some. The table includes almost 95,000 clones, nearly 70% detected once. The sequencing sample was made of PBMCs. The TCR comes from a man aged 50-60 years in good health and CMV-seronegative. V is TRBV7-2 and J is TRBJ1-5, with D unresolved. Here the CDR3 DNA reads TGTGCCAGCAGCTTAGTTTTGGCCCAGCCCCAGCATTTT. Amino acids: CASSLVLAQPQHF.